Sequencing of this T cell receptor beta chain was carried out in a study of T cells in narcolepsy. Produced via immunoSEQ multiplex PCR; TCRdb's table is partial and in-frame only. Of approximately 40,000 clones in the sample, approximately 90% were seen once. General study points: In some patient and control memory CD4+ samples, autoreactive clones were absent.

Worth noting for this clone: Its antigen is as yet unknown.

The CDR3 loop spans 14 amino acids. V gave up 4 bases and J gave up 7 bases; unmatched junction bases: 3. Germline V gene lookup returns CDR1 SGHNT and CDR2 YYREEE (reference sequence). Sequencing used CD45RA- memory CD4+ T cells from PBMCs. This chain uses TRBV5-4 with TRBJ1-4, with 11 bases aligning to TRBD1. The sequence was obtained from a human donor with narcolepsy. This chain's CDR3 is CASSTDRGLEKLFF. In nucleotides, the CDR3 is TGTGCCAGCAGCACGGACAGGGGGCTTGAAAAACTGTTTTTT.